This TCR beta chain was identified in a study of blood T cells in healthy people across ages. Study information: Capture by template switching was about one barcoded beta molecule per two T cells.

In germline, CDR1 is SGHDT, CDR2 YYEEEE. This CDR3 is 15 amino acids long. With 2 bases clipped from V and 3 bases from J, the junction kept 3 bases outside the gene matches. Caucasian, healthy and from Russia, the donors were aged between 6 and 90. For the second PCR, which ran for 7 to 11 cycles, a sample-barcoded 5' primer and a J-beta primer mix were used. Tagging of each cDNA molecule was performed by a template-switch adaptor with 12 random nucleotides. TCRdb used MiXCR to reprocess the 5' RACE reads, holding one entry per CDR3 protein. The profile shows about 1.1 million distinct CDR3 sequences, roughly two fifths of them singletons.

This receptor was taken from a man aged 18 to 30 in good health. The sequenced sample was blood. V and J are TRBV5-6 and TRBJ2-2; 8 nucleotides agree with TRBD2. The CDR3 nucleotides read TGTGCCAGCAGCTTTCTGCGGGGGGACACCGGGGAGCTGTTTTTT. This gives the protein CASSFLRGDTGELFF.